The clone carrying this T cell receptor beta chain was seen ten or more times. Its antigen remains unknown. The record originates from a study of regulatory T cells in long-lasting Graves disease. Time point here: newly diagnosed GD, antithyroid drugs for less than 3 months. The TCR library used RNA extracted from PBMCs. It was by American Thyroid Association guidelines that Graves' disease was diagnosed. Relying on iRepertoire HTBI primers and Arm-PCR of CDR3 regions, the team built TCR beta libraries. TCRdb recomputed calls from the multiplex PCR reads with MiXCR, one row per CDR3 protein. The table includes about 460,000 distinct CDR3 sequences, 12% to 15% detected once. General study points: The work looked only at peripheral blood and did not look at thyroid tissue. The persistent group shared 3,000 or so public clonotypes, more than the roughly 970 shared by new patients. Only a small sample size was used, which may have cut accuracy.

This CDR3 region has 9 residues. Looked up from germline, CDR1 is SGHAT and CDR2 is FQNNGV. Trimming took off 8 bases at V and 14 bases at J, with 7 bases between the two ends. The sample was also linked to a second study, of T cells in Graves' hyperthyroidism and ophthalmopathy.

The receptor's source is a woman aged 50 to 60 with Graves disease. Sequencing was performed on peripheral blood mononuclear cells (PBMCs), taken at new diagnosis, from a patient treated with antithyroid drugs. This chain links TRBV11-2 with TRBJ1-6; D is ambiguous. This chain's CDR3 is CASGRTLHF. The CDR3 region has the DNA TGTGCCAGCGGTCGAACCCTCCACTTT.